These 3 T cell receptor beta chains originate from one sample sequenced in a study of T cells expressing NK-cell markers (dated by TCRdb to about 2020). Libraries came from 5' RACE. TCRdb records Illumina HiSeq 2000 as the sequencer. TCRdb reprocessed the reads, and each CDR3 protein sequence is entered once, without DNA. The sample has hundreds of thousands of distinct CDR3 sequences on record. The ten largest clonotypes hold approximately 3.6% of the sample. Input material: blood T cells: a sorted CD56 or NKG2C T cell subset, CD4+ or CD8+ T cells, or bulk PBMC T cells (not recorded which). Receptor source: a man between 18 and 35 years old in good health. Donor details come from another sample of the same person, matched by shared clones.

The chain couples TRBV29-1 to TRBJ2-7; TCRdb indicates TRBD1, and absent DNA this call remains unverified. The CDR3 is 12 residues long. Germline V gives CDR1 SQVTM, CDR2 ANQGSEA. This CDR3 reads CSAGMRSSEQYF.

The genes are TRBV6-2 or TRBV6-3 and TRBJ2-7; TCRdb names TRBD1, which stays unverified in the absence of DNA. The germline V gene encodes CDR1 MNHEY and CDR2 SVGEGT. CDR3 size: 13 residues. The CDR3 here is CASSTGPSYEQYF.

The V gene is TRBV24-1, the J gene TRBJ2-1; TCRdb designates TRBD2, a call that cannot be tested without DNA. The CDR3 length is 17 residues. Per germline, CDR1 KGHDR and CDR2 SFDVKD. The CDR3 reads CATSDSGAGGFSGEQFF.